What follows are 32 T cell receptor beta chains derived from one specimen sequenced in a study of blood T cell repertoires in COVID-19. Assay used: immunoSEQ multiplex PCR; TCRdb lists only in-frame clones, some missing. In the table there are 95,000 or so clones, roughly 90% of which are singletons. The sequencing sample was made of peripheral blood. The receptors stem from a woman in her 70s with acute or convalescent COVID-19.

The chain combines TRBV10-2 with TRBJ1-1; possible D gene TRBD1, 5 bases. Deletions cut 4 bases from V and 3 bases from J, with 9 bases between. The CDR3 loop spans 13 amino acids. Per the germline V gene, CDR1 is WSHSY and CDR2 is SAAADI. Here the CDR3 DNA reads TGCGCCAGCAGTGCTGGAGGGGACACTGAAGCTTTCTTT. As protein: CASSAGGDTEAFF.

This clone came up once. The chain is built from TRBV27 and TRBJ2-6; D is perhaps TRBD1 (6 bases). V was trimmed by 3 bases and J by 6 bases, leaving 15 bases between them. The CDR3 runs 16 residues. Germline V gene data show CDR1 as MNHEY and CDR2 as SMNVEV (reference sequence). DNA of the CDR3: TGTGCCAGCAGTTTTACAGGGCCACCTGAGGCCAACGTCCTGACTTTC. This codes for CASSFTGPPEANVLTF.

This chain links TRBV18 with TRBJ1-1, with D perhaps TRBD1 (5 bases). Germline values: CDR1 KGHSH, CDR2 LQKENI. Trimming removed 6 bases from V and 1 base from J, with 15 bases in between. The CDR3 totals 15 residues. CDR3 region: CASSRLGGTNTEAFF. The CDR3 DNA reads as TGTGCCAGCTCCCGGCTGGGGGGGACGAACACTGAAGCTTTCTTT.

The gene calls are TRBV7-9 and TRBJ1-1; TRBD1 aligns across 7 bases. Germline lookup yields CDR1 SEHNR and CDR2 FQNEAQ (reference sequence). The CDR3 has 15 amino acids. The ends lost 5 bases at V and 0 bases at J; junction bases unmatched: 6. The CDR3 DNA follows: TGTGCCAGCAGCCCCGGACAGGAAATGAACACTGAAGCTTTCTTT. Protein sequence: CASSPGQEMNTEAFF.

The CDR3: CASSPSLGTRMNTEAFF. CDR3 nucleotide sequence: TGTGCCAGCAGCCCTAGTCTCGGGACAAGAATGAACACTGAAGCTTTCTTT. The chain uses TRBV7-9 and TRBJ1-1; a weak D match, TRBD1 (6 bases). In germline, CDR1 is SEHNR, CDR2 FQNEAQ (reference sequence). CDR3 size: 17 residues. Trimming removed 5 bases at V and 0 bases at J, with 19 bases between.

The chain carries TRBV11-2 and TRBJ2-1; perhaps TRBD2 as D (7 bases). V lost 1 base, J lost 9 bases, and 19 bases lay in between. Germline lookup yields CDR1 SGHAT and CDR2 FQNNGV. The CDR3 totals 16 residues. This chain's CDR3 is CASSLGQWGGQGEQFF. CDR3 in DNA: TGTGCCAGCAGCTTAGGGCAGTGGGGGGGCCAGGGTGAGCAGTTCTTC.

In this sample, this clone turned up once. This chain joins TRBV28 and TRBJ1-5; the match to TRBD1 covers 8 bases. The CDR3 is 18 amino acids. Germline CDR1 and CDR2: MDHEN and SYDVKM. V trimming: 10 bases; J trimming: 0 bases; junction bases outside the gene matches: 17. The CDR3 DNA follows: TGTGCCACCAGGTTAGGGACAGGAAATATTAATAGCAATCAGCCCCAGCATTTT. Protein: CATRLGTGNINSNQPQHF.

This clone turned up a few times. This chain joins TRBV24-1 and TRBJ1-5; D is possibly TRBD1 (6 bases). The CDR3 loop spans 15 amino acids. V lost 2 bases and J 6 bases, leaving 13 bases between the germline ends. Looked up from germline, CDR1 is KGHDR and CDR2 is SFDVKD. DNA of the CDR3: TGTGCCACCAGTGATTCCCAGGGGCAGGGTCAGCCCCAGCATTTT. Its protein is CATSDSQGQGQPQHF.

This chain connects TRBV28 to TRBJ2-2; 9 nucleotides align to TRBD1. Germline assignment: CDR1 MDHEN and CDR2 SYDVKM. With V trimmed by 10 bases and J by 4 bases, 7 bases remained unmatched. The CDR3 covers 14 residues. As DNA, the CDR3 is TGTGCCACCTTCAGGGACAGGGCCACCGGGGAGCTGTTTTTT. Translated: CATFRDRATGELFF.

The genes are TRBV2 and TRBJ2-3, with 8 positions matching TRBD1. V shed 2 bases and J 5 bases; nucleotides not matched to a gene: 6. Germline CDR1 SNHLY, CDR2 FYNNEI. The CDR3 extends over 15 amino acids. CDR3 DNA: TGTGCCAGCAGTGAAACGACAGGGGTAGTAGATACGCAGTATTTT. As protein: CASSETTGVVDTQYF.

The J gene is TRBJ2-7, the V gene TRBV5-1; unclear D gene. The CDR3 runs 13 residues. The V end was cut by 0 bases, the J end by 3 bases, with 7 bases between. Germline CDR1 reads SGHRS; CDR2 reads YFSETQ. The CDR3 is CASSLGQNYEQYF. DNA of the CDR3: TGCGCCAGCAGCTTGGGACAAAACTACGAGCAGTACTTC.

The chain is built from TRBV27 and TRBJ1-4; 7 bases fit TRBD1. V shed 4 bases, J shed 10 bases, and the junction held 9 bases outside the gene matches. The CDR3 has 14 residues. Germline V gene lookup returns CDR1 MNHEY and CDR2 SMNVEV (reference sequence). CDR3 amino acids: CASSYRGGNPKLFF. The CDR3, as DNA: TGTGCCAGCAGTTACAGGGGTGGAAACCCAAAACTGTTTTTT.

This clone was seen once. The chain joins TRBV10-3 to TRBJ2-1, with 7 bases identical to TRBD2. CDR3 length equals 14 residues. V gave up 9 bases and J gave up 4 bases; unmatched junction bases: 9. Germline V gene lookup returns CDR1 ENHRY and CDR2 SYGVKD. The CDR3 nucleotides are TGTGCCATGGGAAGGAGCGGGGAGTACAATGAGCAGTTCTTC. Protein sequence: CAMGRSGEYNEQFF.

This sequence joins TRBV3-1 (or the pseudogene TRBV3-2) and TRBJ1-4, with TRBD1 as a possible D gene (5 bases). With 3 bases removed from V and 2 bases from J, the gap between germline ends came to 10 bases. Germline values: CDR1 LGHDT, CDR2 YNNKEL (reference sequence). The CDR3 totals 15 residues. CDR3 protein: CASSQAGSTNEKLFF. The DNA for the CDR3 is TGTGCCAGCAGCCAGGCAGGGTCCACTAATGAAAAACTGTTTTTT.

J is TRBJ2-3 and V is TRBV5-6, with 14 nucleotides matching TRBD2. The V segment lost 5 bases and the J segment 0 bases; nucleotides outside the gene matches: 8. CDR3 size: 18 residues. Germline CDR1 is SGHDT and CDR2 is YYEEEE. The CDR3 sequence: CASRKWRTSGGSTDTQYF. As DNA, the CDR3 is TGTGCCAGCAGAAAATGGCGGACTAGCGGGGGGAGCACAGATACGCAGTATTTT.

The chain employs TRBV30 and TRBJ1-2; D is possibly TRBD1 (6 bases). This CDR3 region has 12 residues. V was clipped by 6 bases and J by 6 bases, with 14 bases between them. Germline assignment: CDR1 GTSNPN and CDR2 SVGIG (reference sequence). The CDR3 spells CACLGTNDGYTF. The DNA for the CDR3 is TGTGCCTGTCTCGGGACAAATGATGGCTACACCTTC.

CDR3 sequence: CASSKDINQPQHF. The CDR3 DNA reads TGCGCCAGCAGCAAGGACATTAATCAGCCCCAGCATTTT. This rearrangement joins TRBV5-1 to TRBJ1-5; tentative D call: TRBD1 (5 bases). The CDR3 has 13 amino acids. CDR1 and CDR2 from the germline V gene are SGHRS and YFSETQ. V dropped 4 bases and J dropped 4 bases, with 9 bases sitting between them.

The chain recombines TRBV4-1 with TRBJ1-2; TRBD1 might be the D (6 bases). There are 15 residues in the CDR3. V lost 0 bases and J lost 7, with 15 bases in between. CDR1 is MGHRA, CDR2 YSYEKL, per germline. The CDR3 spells CASSQDGRGGAGYTF. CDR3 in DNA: TGCGCCAGCAGCCAAGATGGCAGGGGTGGGGCTGGCTACACCTTC.

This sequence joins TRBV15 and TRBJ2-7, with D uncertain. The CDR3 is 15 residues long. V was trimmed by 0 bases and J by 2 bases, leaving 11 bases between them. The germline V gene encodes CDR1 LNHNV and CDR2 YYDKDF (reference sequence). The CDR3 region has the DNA TGTGCCACCAGCAGAGATCTGAGAGAGGCCTACGAGCAGTACTTC. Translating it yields CATSRDLREAYEQYF.

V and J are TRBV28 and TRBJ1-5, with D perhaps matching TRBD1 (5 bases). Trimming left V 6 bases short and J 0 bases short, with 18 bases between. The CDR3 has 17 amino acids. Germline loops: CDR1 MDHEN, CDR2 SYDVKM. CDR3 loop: CASRLQAGAISNQPQHF. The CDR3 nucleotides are TGTGCCAGCAGGCTACAGGCTGGGGCTATTAGCAATCAGCCCCAGCATTTT.

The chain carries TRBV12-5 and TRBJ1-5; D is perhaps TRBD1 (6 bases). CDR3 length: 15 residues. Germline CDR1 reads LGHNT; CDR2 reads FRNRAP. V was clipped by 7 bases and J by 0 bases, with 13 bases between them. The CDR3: CASVADSNSNQPQHF. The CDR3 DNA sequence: TGTGCTAGTGTCGCGGACAGCAATAGCAATCAGCCCCAGCATTTT. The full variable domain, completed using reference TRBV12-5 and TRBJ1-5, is DARVTQTPRHKVTEMGQEVTMRCQPILGHNTVFWYRQTMMQGLELLAYFRNRAPLDDSGMPKDRFSAEMPDATLATLKIQPSEPRDSAVYFCASVADSNSNQPQHFGDGTRLSIL.

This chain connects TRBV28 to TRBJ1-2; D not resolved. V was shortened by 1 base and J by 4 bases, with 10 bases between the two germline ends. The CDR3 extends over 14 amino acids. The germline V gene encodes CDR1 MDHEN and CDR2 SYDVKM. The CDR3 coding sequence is TGTGCCAGCAGTTTATCCGCCAGGTTCTATGGCTACACCTTC. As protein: CASSLSARFYGYTF.

For the CDR3, the DNA is TGTGCCAGTACTCCCCGCCCGGTCGGCACTGAAGCTTTCTTT. This gives the protein CASTPRPVGTEAFF. This chain uses TRBV19 with TRBJ1-1; D uncertain. Germline-derived CDR1 and CDR2 are LNHDA and SQIVND (reference sequence). Trimming took 7 bases from V and 4 from J, leaving 16 bases between them. This CDR3 region has 14 residues.

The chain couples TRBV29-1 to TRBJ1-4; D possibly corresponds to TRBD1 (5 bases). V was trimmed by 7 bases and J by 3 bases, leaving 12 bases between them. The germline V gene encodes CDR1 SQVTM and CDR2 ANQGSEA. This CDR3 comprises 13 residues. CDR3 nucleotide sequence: TGCAGCGCTTCGACAGAGGCTAATGAAAAACTGTTTTTT. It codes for CSASTEANEKLFF.

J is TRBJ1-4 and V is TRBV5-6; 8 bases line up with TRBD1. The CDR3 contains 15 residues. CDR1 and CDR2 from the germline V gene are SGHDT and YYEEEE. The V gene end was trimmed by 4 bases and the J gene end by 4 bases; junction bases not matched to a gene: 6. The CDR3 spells CASSPRGLVNEKLFF. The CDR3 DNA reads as TGTGCCAGCAGCCCCAGGGGGCTTGTTAATGAAAAACTGTTTTTT.

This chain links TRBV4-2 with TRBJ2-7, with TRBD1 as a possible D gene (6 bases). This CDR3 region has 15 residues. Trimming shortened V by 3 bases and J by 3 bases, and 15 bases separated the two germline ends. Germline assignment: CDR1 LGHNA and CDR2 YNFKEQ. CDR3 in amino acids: CASSHQGAGVYEQYF. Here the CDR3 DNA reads TGTGCCAGCAGCCACCAAGGGGCAGGGGTCTACGAGCAGTACTTC.

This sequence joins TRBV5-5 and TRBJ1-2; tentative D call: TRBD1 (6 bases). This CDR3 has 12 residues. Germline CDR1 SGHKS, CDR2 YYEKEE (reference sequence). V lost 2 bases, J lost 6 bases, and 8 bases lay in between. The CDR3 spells CASSLQGDGYTF. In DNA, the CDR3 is TGTGCCAGCAGCTTACAGGGTGATGGCTACACCTTC. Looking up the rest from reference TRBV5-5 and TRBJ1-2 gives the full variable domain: DAGVTQSPTHLIKTRGQQVTLRCSPISGHKSVSWYQQVLGQGPQFIFQYYEKEERGRGNFPDRFSARQFPNYSSELNVNALLLGDSALYLCASSLQGDGYTFGSGTRLTVV.

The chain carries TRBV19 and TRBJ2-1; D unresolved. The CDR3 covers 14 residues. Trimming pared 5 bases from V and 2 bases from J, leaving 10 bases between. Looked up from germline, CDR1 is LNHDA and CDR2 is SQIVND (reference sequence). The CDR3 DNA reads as TGTGCCAGTAGTGAGGCCCTCCCCTACAATGAGCAGTTCTTC. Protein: CASSEALPYNEQFF.

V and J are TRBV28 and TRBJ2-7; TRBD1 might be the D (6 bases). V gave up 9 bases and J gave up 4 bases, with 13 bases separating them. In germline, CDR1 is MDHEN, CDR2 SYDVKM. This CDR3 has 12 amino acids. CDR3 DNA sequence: TGTGCCAGTCGACAGGCGACGTACGAGCAGTACTTC. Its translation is CASRQATYEQYF. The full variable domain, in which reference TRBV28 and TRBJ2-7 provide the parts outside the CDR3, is DVKVTQSSRYLVKRTGEKVFLECVQDMDHENMFWYRQDPGLGLRLIYFSYDVKMKEKGDIPEGYSVSREKKERFSLILESASTNQTSMYLCASRQATYEQYFGPGTRLTVT.

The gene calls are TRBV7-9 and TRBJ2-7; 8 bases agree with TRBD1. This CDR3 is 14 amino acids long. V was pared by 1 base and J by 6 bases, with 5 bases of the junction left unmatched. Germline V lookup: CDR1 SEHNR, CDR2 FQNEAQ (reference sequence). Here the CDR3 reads CASSLGQGASEQYF. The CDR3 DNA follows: TGTGCCAGCAGCTTAGGGCAGGGGGCAAGCGAGCAGTACTTC.

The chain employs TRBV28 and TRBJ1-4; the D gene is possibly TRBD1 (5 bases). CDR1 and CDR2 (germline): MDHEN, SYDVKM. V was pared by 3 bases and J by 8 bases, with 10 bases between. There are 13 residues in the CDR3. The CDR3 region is CASSFGGLEKLFF. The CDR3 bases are TGTGCCAGCAGTTTCGGGGGTCTGGAAAAACTGTTTTTT.

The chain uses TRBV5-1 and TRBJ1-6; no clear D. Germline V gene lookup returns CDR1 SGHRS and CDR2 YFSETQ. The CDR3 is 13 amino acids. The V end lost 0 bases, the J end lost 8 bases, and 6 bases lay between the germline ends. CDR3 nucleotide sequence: TGCGCCAGCAGCTTGGAGTTAGATTCACCCCTCCACTTT. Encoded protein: CASSLELDSPLHF.